This T cell receptor (beta chain) was sequenced for a study of Graves' ophthalmopathy and Graves' hyperthyroidism. Overall study findings and caveats: Ophthalmopathy could be told apart from stable hyperthyroidism by a 13-signature model (87.88% sensitivity, about 80% specificity).

Stable hyperthyroidism was defined by absence of ophthalmopathy within 18 months of follow-up. What supplied the PBMCs was approximately 10 ml of fresh peripheral blood. The sample holds a few counts of this clonotype. No antigen is known for it. Researchers took RNA transcripts and amplified TCR beta CDR3 regions from them. The workflow started with a first-round RT-PCR run with HTBI primers and then moved on to a second-round multiplex PCR. Each CDR3 protein is one row after TCRdb ran MiXCR on the multiplex PCR reads. The sample lists 680,000 or so distinct CDR3 sequences; 22% were seen once. There are 16 residues in the CDR3. Germline lookup yields CDR1 SGHRS and CDR2 YFSETQ. Trimming at V came to 4 bases and at J to 3 bases, leaving 8 bases not matched to a gene.

This receptor was obtained from a young woman with stable Graves' hyperthyroidism. Some clones in this sample may be carry-over from other donors' samples. The chain has TRBV5-1 and TRBJ2-7; 12 bases match TRBD2. Specimen: peripheral blood. The CDR3 coding sequence is TGCGCCAGCAGCACGGAATCGGGACTAGCGGGCTACGAGCAGTACTTC. It encodes CASSTESGLAGYEQYF.